This T cell receptor (beta chain) derives from a study of blood T cell repertoires in COVID-19. Study as a whole: The samples span acute and convalescent COVID-19 from the United States, Italy and Spain. From T cells, B-cell-depleted T cells, or PBMCs came the material, which was cDNA or gDNA.

Original analysis: Researchers report that nucleated cell counts were estimated from reference gene primer amplification. Measured with immunoSEQ multiplex PCR; TCRdb has only the in-frame clones, and not every one. The V and J calls and clone size are taken from that table; D and trimming were inferred from the DNA. The sample holds over 65,000 clones, roughly 81% seen once. V shed 3 bases and J 7 bases; nucleotides not matched to a gene: 11. Per germline, CDR1 MDHEN and CDR2 SYDVKM. The CDR3 is 15 residues long. The chain combines TRBV28 with TRBJ2-7; 8 bases map to TRBD2. Sequenced sample: peripheral blood. The TCR sequence derives from a human donor in a cohort sampled during active COVID-19. The CDR3 bases are TGTGCCAGCAGTTTCAGCGGGAGCCCGTGGGGGGAGCAGTACTTC. Amino acids: CASSFSGSPWGEQYF.